These 13 T cell receptor beta chains were all obtained from the same sample, sequenced in a study of blood T cells in healthy people across ages. For the second PCR, which ran for about 6 to 12 cycles, a sample-barcoded 5' primer and a J-beta primer mix were used. TCRdb recomputed calls from the 5' RACE reads with MiXCR, one row per CDR3 protein. The sample has more than 1,400,000 distinct CDR3 sequences; around two fifths are singletons. The specimen was blood. The origin of the receptors is a woman between 18 and 30 years old in good health.

This chain links TRBV9 with TRBJ2-3, with TRBD2 matching over 13 bases. Germline V gene sequence: CDR1 SGDLS, CDR2 YYNGEE. CDR3 length: 17 residues. V gave up 3 bases and J gave up 2 bases; unmatched junction bases: 6. The CDR3 sequence is CASSAAGTSGATDTQYF. Written as DNA, the CDR3 is TGTGCCAGCAGCGCAGCCGGGACTAGCGGGGCCACAGATACGCAGTATTTT.

The J gene is TRBJ2-3, the V gene TRBV29-1; 8 bases match TRBD2. The ends lost 0 bases at V and 9 bases at J; junction bases unmatched: 14. CDR1 is SQVTM, CDR2 ANQGSEA, per germline. The CDR3 extends over 16 amino acids. The CDR3 here is CSVEDRRGGLAGTQYF. The CDR3 DNA reads TGCAGCGTTGAAGATCGACGGGGGGGGCTGGCGGGGACGCAGTATTTT.

This clonotype was detected a few times. The V and J genes are TRBV29-1 and TRBJ1-5, with no clear D. Between the trimmed V and J ends, which lost 6 bases and 2 bases, there was a span of 14 bases. The CDR3 is 14 residues long. Per germline, CDR1 SQVTM and CDR2 ANQGSEA. In DNA form, the CDR3 reads TGCAGCGTGTCCGCCGGGGTCGGCAATCAGCCCCAGCATTTT. Protein product: CSVSAGVGNQPQHF. Supplemented by reference TRBV29-1 and TRBJ1-5, the full variable domain reads SAVISQKPSRDICQRGTSLTIQCQVDSQVTMMFWYRQQPGQSLTLIATANQGSEATYESGFVIDKFPISRPNLTFSTLTVSNMSPEDSSIYLCSVSAGVGNQPQHFGDGTRLSIL.

This clonotype occurred a few times. This chain connects TRBV14 to TRBJ2-1; 8 bases align to TRBD2. Losses at the gene ends were 6 bases for V and 8 bases for J; bases not matched to a gene: 9. CDR1 SGHDN and CDR2 FVKESK come from the germline V gene. CDR3 size: 14 residues. The CDR3 spells CASSPGLVSHEQFF. Here the CDR3 DNA reads TGTGCCAGCAGTCCGGGACTAGTTTCCCATGAGCAGTTCTTC. The full variable domain, its missing parts supplied by reference TRBV14 and TRBJ2-1, is EAGVTQFPSHSVIEKGQTVTLRCDPISGHDNLYWYRRVMGKEIKFLLHFVKESKQDESGMPNNRFLAERTGGTYSTLKVQPAELEDSGVYFCASSPGLVSHEQFFGPGTRLTVL.

This chain joins TRBV20-1 and TRBJ2-3; possible D gene TRBD1, 5 bases. This CDR3 is built from 16 residues. The germline V gene has CDR1 DFQATT and CDR2 SNEGSKA (reference sequence). Trimming took off 0 bases at V and 1 base at J, with 14 bases between the two ends. CDR3 bases: TGCAGTGCTAGAGATCTCCAGGGTAGAGGCACAGATACGCAGTATTTT. Protein product: CSARDLQGRGTDTQYF.

The gene calls are TRBV20-1 and TRBJ2-7; no clear D gene. Germline loops: CDR1 DFQATT, CDR2 SNEGSKA (reference sequence). Trimming took 3 bases from V and 0 from J, leaving 9 bases between them. The CDR3 covers 13 residues. CDR3 region: CSARRKSSYEQYF. Here the CDR3 DNA reads TGCAGTGCTAGGCGGAAAAGCTCCTACGAGCAGTACTTC.

This clonotype came up a few times. The chain links TRBV7-2 to TRBJ2-1; possibly TRBD1 for D (6 bases). Per germline, CDR1 SGHTA and CDR2 FQGNSA. The CDR3 is 16 residues long. V was shortened by 2 bases and J by 4 bases, with 15 bases between the two germline ends. This CDR3 is CASSLTRDTPYNEQFF. The CDR3 nucleotides read TGTGCCAGCAGCTTAACACGGGACACCCCTTACAATGAGCAGTTCTTC.

CDR3 DNA: TGTGCCAGCAGCCCCAGGACGCGACCCTACGAGCAGTACTTC. Encoded protein: CASSPRTRPYEQYF. The genes are TRBV7-2 and TRBJ2-7; D not certain. CDR1 is SGHTA, CDR2 FQGNSA, per germline. CDR3 length equals 14 residues. Between the trimmed V and J ends, which lost 5 bases and 2 bases, there was a span of 13 bases. The full variable domain, with the rest looked up from reference TRBV7-2 and TRBJ2-7, is GAGVSQSPSNKVTEKGKDVELRCDPISGHTALYWYRQSLGQGLEFLIYFQGNSAPDKSGLPSDRFSAERTGGSVSTLTIQRTQQEDSAVYLCASSPRTRPYEQYFGPGTRLTVT.

This clonotype was detected only once. An end of the junction differs from the germline gene, which may be a read error. This sequence joins TRBV11-2 and TRBJ2-5, with D possibly being TRBD1 (6 bases). Germline loops: CDR1 SGHAT, CDR2 FQNNGV. The CDR3 loop spans 14 amino acids. The CDR3 region has the DNA TGCGCCAGCAGCTTTGGGGACACCGAAGAGACCCAGTACTTC. It specifies CASSFGDTEETQYF.

This clonotype showed up many times. V is TRBV4-1 and J is TRBJ1-2, with D possibly being TRBD1 (5 bases). The CDR3 has 12 residues. The V end lost 5 bases, the J end lost 8 bases, and 12 bases lay between the germline ends. Germline V gene data show CDR1 as MGHRA and CDR2 as YSYEKL. The CDR3 region is CASSFDRGGYTF. The CDR3 DNA follows: TGCGCCAGCAGCTTCGATCGGGGGGGCTACACCTTC.

The chain combines TRBV6-6 with TRBJ1-6, with D tentatively TRBD1 (6 bases). V lost 9 bases and J lost 0, with 12 bases in between. CDR1 MNHNY and CDR2 SVGAGI come from the germline V gene (reference sequence). This CDR3 region has 15 residues. The CDR3 DNA reads TGTGCCAGTCGACAGGATCGCTCCTATAATTCACCCCTCCACTTT. Amino acids: CASRQDRSYNSPLHF.

This clonotype was counted a few times. This sequence joins TRBV5-1 and TRBJ2-1, with a possible D match to TRBD1 (6 bases). V lost 4 bases, J lost 5 bases, and 16 bases lay in between. Germline V CDR1 and CDR2: SGHRS, YFSETQ. This CDR3 region has 15 residues. Here the CDR3 reads CASSRSRDTHNEQFF. As DNA, the CDR3 is TGCGCCAGCAGCAGATCGAGGGACACACACAATGAGCAGTTCTTC.

This clonotype turned up a few times. The chain employs TRBV20-1 and TRBJ1-1; TRBD1 agrees at 7 bases. This CDR3 contains 11 residues. Germline CDR1 is DFQATT and CDR2 is SNEGSKA (reference sequence). As DNA, the CDR3 is TGCAGCACAGGGGACACCACTGAAGCTTTCTTT. It translates to CSTGDTTEAFF.